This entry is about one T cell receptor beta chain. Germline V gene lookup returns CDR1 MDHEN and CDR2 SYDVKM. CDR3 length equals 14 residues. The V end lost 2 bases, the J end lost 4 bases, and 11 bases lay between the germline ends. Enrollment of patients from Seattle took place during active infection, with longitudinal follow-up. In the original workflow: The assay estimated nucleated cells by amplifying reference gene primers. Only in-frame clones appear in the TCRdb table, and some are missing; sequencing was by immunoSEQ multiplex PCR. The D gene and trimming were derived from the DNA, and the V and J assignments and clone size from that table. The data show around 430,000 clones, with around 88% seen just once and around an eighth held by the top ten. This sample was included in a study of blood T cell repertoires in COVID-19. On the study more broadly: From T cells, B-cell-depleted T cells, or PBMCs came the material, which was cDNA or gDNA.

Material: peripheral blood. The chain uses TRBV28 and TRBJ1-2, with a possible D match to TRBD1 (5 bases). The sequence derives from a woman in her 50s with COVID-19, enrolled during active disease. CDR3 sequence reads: CASSLDLQGYGYTF. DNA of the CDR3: TGTGCCAGCAGTTTAGATCTTCAGGGCTATGGCTACACCTTC.